These 31 T cell receptor beta chains share one sample of origin, sequenced in a study of identifying expanded T cells in peripheral blood (dated by TCRdb to between 2017 and 2020). The library was generated by the immunoSEQ multiplex PCR assay. In TCRdb, the immuneACCESS table is reduced to in-frame sequences with V and J assigned. These tables do not hold every clone; where another copy was compared, an unresolved V gene accounts for under half, and the others remain unexplained. The sample table records 70,000 to 95,000 clones; over 85% of these occur just once. The ten largest make up around 7% of the sample. The sample was blood. These receptors all come from a person between 18 and 70 years old in good health.

This CDR3 reads CASSFEAGRTDTQYF. CDR3 bases: TGTGCCAGCAGCTTCGAAGCGGGGCGCACAGATACGCAGTATTTT. This rearrangement joins TRBV5-4 to TRBJ2-3; TRBD2 aligns across 7 bases. Germline CDR1 reads SGHNT; CDR2 reads YYREEE (reference sequence). Trimming cost V 2 bases and J 1 base; bases outside gene matches: 4. CDR3 length: 15 residues.

This sequence joins TRBV6-4 and TRBJ2-6; D not resolved. Looked up from germline, CDR1 is MRHNA and CDR2 is SNTAGT. The CDR3 is made up of 16 amino acids. The V end was cut by 0 bases, the J end by 0 bases, with 6 bases between. CDR3 in DNA: TGTGCCAGCAGTGACTCGGTGAGCTCTGGGGCCAACGTCCTGACTTTC. This codes for CASSDSVSSGANVLTF.

The chain uses TRBV12-5 and TRBJ1-2, with 7 bases matching TRBD1. Germline CDR1 reads LGHNT; CDR2 reads FRNRAP. The CDR3 is made up of 17 amino acids. The V gene end was trimmed by 4 bases and the J gene end by 2 bases; junction bases not matched to a gene: 13. The CDR3 sequence: CASGSGTGGQVNYGYTF. The CDR3 DNA follows: TGTGCTAGTGGTTCGGGGACCGGCGGACAGGTCAACTATGGCTACACCTTC. Variable domain in full (rest from reference TRBV12-5 and TRBJ1-2): DARVTQTPRHKVTEMGQEVTMRCQPILGHNTVFWYRQTMMQGLELLAYFRNRAPLDDSGMPKDRFSAEMPDATLATLKIQPSEPRDSAVYFCASGSGTGGQVNYGYTFGSGTRLTVV.

The rearrangement links TRBV2 to TRBJ2-3; D may be TRBD2 (6 bases). This CDR3 is built from 14 residues. Trimming pared 3 bases from V and 4 bases from J, leaving 11 bases between. The germline V gene has CDR1 SNHLY and CDR2 FYNNEI. CDR3 region: CASSDGGLSDTQYF. The CDR3 DNA follows: TGTGCCAGCAGTGACGGGGGACTGTCAGATACGCAGTATTTT.

This clone was seen just once. This rearrangement joins TRBV19 to TRBJ1-5; D possibly corresponds to TRBD1 (6 bases). The germline V gene encodes CDR1 LNHDA and CDR2 SQIVND (reference sequence). The CDR3 covers 17 residues. V lost 3 bases to trimming and J lost 2 bases, with 17 bases between them. CDR3 sequence (DNA): TGTGCCAGTAGTATCGGCTCAGGGGCGGTCGGCAATCAGCCCCAGCATTTT. Translating gives CASSIGSGAVGNQPQHF.

The chain recombines TRBV5-1 with TRBJ1-2; a weak D match, TRBD1 (6 bases). This CDR3 is built from 15 residues. The germline gives CDR1 SGHRS, CDR2 YFSETQ. V was cut by 4 bases and J by 8 bases, with 21 bases left in between. CDR3: CASSVGGGGAGGYTF. The CDR3 DNA is TGCGCCAGCAGCGTCGGGGGCGGGGGCGCAGGCGGCTACACCTTC.

The gene calls are TRBV25-1 and TRBJ2-7; D not resolved. Per germline, CDR1 MGHDK and CDR2 SYGVNS. V shed 5 bases and J shed 3 bases, with 14 bases lying between them. This CDR3 is 14 amino acids long. The DNA of the CDR3 is TGTGCCAGCAGTAGACCCGAATCGGGCTACGAGCAGTACTTC. Translated, it gives CASSRPESGYEQYF.

The chain joins TRBV29-1 to TRBJ2-3; maybe TRBD2 (6 bases). CDR1 SQVTM and CDR2 ANQGSEA come from the germline V gene. This CDR3 contains 14 residues. V lost 6 bases, J lost 3 bases, and 16 bases lay in between. The CDR3 protein is CSVRVGGITDTQYF. Here the CDR3 DNA reads TGCAGCGTGAGGGTTGGAGGGATAACAGATACGCAGTATTTT.

The V gene is TRBV23-1, the J gene TRBJ1-2; D gene unclear. TRBV23-1 has ORF status, its function being uncertain. The CDR3 has 13 residues. Deletions cut 3 bases from V and 8 bases from J, with 13 bases between. CDR3 sequence reads: CASSHPDERGYTF. DNA of the CDR3: TGCGCCAGCAGTCACCCGGACGAGAGGGGCTACACCTTC.

The chain links TRBV27 to TRBJ1-4; D call uncertain. Germline lookup yields CDR1 MNHEY and CDR2 SMNVEV (reference sequence). The CDR3 spans 14 residues. V lost 1 base to trimming and J lost 6 bases, with 9 bases between them. CDR3 loop: CASSLYEEDEKLFF. The CDR3 nucleotides are TGTGCCAGCAGTTTATACGAGGAGGATGAAAAACTGTTTTTT.

This clone was counted once. The chain combines TRBV18 with TRBJ2-2; the D gene could be TRBD1 or TRBD2 (5 bases each). CDR3 length equals 17 residues. The V gene lost 1 base and the J gene lost 4 bases, with 16 bases spanning the gap. Germline V gives CDR1 KGHSH, CDR2 LQKENI. The CDR3 bases are TGTGCCAGCTCACCACGTCGGGGCCAGAGGGGCACCGGGGAGCTGTTTTTT. Amino acids: CASSPRRGQRGTGELFF.

V and J are TRBV7-6 and TRBJ2-5; D remains unclear. Per germline, CDR1 SGHVS and CDR2 FNYEAQ. The V end lost 3 bases, the J end lost 0 bases, and 2 bases lay between the germline ends. The CDR3 length is 12 residues. The DNA of the CDR3 is TGTGCCAGCAGCTTGGACCAAGAGACCCAGTACTTC. This codes for CASSLDQETQYF.

This clone has more than one count but fewer than ten. CDR3 sequence: CASGFMGAREQYF. Written as DNA, the CDR3 is TGTGCTAGTGGTTTTATGGGGGCGAGGGAGCAGTACTTC. The chain uses TRBV12-5 and TRBJ2-7; maybe TRBD1 (6 bases). V was cut by 3 bases and J by 7 bases, with 13 bases left in between. The CDR3 is 13 amino acids. Germline lookup yields CDR1 LGHNT and CDR2 FRNRAP.

The chain employs TRBV27 and TRBJ2-7; TRBD1 or TRBD2 may be the D gene (5 bases each). The CDR3 is 15 residues long. V was shortened by 5 bases and J by 0 bases, with 14 bases between the two germline ends. The germline V gene encodes CDR1 MNHEY and CDR2 SMNVEV (reference sequence). Written as DNA, the CDR3 is TGTGCCAGCAGTCCTCCGGGACGAACCTCCTACGAGCAGTACTTC. This sequence encodes CASSPPGRTSYEQYF.

The V call is TRBV6-1, the J call TRBJ1-1, with D perhaps TRBD1 (6 bases). The V gene lost 10 bases and the J gene lost 11 bases, with 14 bases spanning the gap. The CDR3 has 10 amino acids. In germline, CDR1 is MNHNS, CDR2 SASEGT. CDR3 coding DNA: TGTGCCACCAGACAGGTAAAGGCTTTCTTT. As protein: CATRQVKAFF.

This clone was seen more than once but under ten times. The CDR3: CASSFPQGVVGEQYF. CDR3 nucleotides: TGTGCCAGCAGCTTTCCACAGGGGGTGGTGGGCGAGCAGTACTTC. The gene calls are TRBV5-6 and TRBJ2-7; 8 bases match TRBD1. CDR3 length: 15 residues. J was trimmed by 6 bases and V by 2 bases; bases with no gene match: 10. Germline-derived CDR1 and CDR2 are SGHDT and YYEEEE. Full variable domain (rest looked up from reference TRBV5-6 and TRBJ2-7): DAGVTQSPTHLIKTRGQQVTLRCSPKSGHDTVSWYQQALGQGPQFIFQYYEEEERQRGNFPDRFSGHQFPNYSSELNVNALLLGDSALYLCASSFPQGVVGEQYFGPGTRLTVT.

The V and J genes are TRBV19 and TRBJ2-6, with 8 bases matching TRBD2. V gave up 8 bases and J gave up 4 bases; unmatched junction bases: 7. The CDR3 extends over 15 amino acids. The germline CDR1 and CDR2 sequences are LNHDA and SQIVND (reference sequence). This CDR3 reads CASQTSGLGANVLTF. The CDR3 DNA sequence: TGTGCCAGTCAAACTAGCGGTCTGGGGGCCAACGTCCTGACTTTC.

V usage is TRBV7-2 and J usage is TRBJ2-6; 8 bases are shared with TRBD1. Unmatched junction bases numbered 0, after V lost 0 bases and J lost 2 bases. CDR1 and CDR2 (germline): SGHTA, FQGNSA. The CDR3 is made up of 16 amino acids. CDR3 nucleotides: TGTGCCAGCAGCTTAGCGACAGGGGCTGGGGCCAACGTCCTGACTTTC. It codes for CASSLATGAGANVLTF.

In this sample, this clone turned up a few times. This sequence joins TRBV6-4 and TRBJ2-3; 10 bases are shared with TRBD2. V gave up 2 bases and J gave up 1 base; unmatched junction bases: 0. Germline V gene sequence: CDR1 MRHNA, CDR2 SNTAGT. CDR3 length: 15 amino acids. In nucleotides, the CDR3 is TGTGCCAGCAGTGACGGGACTAGCGGCACAGATACGCAGTATTTT. Amino acids: CASSDGTSGTDTQYF.

The sample holds one count of this clone. The chain carries TRBV5-6 and TRBJ2-3, with 7 bases identical to TRBD1. This CDR3 region has 17 residues. Germline values: CDR1 SGHDT, CDR2 YYEEEE. V lost 4 bases, J lost 1 base, and 12 bases stayed unmatched. CDR3 bases: TGTGCCAGCAGCCTTCGGAAAACAGGGGTGGGCACAGATACGCAGTATTTT. It is translated as CASSLRKTGVGTDTQYF.

The chain recombines TRBV7-2 with TRBJ1-6, with 7 bases that match TRBD1. Germline CDR1 is SGHTA and CDR2 is FQGNSA. The CDR3 consists of 15 residues. V lost 4 bases to trimming and J lost 5 bases; unmatched junction nucleotides: 5. The CDR3 nucleotides read TGTGCCAGCAGCTCGCGACAGGGTCATAATTCACCCCTCCACTTT. It codes for CASSSRQGHNSPLHF. Variable domain in full (rest from reference TRBV7-2 and TRBJ1-6): GAGVSQSPSNKVTEKGKDVELRCDPISGHTALYWYRQSLGQGLEFLIYFQGNSAPDKSGLPSDRFSAERTGGSVSTLTIQRTQQEDSAVYLCASSSRQGHNSPLHFGNGTRLTVT.

The chain recombines TRBV7-2 with TRBJ2-3, with a tentative D call TRBD1 (6 bases). Between the trimmed V and J ends, which lost 4 bases and 1 base, there was a span of 12 bases. The CDR3 consists of 15 residues. Germline lookup yields CDR1 SGHTA and CDR2 FQGNSA. CDR3 DNA: TGTGCCAGCAGCTCACAGGGTAAGGGCACAGATACGCAGTATTTT. This sequence encodes CASSSQGKGTDTQYF.

This chain joins TRBV4-2 and TRBJ2-1, with a possible D match to TRBD2 (5 bases). V was shortened by 1 base and J by 4 bases, with 17 bases between the two germline ends. The CDR3 is 17 amino acids. From germline, CDR1 is LGHNA and CDR2 YNFKEQ. The CDR3 sequence is CASSQAFTGEGYNEQFF. The CDR3 DNA sequence: TGTGCCAGCAGCCAAGCATTCACTGGAGAGGGTTACAATGAGCAGTTCTTC.

The chain joins TRBV11-3 to TRBJ1-1, with a tentative D call TRBD1 (6 bases). Germline-derived CDR1 and CDR2 are SGHNT and YENEEA. V lost 2 bases to trimming and J lost 1 base, with 8 bases between them. CDR3 length: 14 residues. Here the CDR3 reads CASSLPGQNTEAFF. CDR3 bases: TGTGCCAGCAGCTTACCGGGACAGAACACTGAAGCTTTCTTT.

The J gene is TRBJ2-1, the V gene TRBV18; 8 bases map to TRBD2. This CDR3 contains 15 residues. The trim removed 5 bases at V and 4 bases at J, leaving 7 bases unmatched. Germline V gives CDR1 KGHSH, CDR2 LQKENI. The CDR3 DNA reads as TGTGCCAGCTCATGGGGCAGCGGGGGTTACAATGAGCAGTTCTTC. This encodes CASSWGSGGYNEQFF.

V is TRBV7-2 and J is TRBJ2-3; D gene ambiguous. The V gene's germline CDR1 is SGHTA and CDR2 FQGNSA. Trimming took 5 bases from V and 4 from J, leaving 7 bases between them. The CDR3 is made up of 12 amino acids. In nucleotides, the CDR3 is TGTGCCAGCAGCCACCCCCCAGATACGCAGTATTTT. As protein: CASSHPPDTQYF.

The CDR3 DNA is TGCGCCAGCAGCTTCCGCCCAGGGGGCTCGGGCACCGGGGAGCTGTTTTTT. Translation gives CASSFRPGGSGTGELFF. The rearrangement joins TRBV5-1 to TRBJ2-2, with 8 positions matching TRBD1. This CDR3 comprises 17 residues. Germline V CDR1 and CDR2: SGHRS, YFSETQ. V gave up 2 bases and J gave up 4 bases; unmatched junction bases: 10.

V gene TRBV7-2 combines with J gene TRBJ2-3, with D unclear. The CDR3 spans 13 residues. The germline gives CDR1 SGHTA, CDR2 FQGNSA. Deletions cut 1 base from V and 9 bases from J, with 11 bases between. The CDR3 DNA sequence: TGTGCCAGCAGCTTAGGTAGTGTGGGGACGCAGTATTTT. It translates to CASSLGSVGTQYF.

This chain connects TRBV9 to TRBJ1-3, with 7 bases matching TRBD1. The CDR3 is made up of 12 amino acids. V lost 0 bases to trimming and J lost 11 bases; unmatched junction nucleotides: 2. Per germline, CDR1 SGDLS and CDR2 YYNGEE. CDR3 protein: CASSVGQGAIYF. CDR3 bases: TGTGCCAGCAGCGTAGGGCAGGGGGCCATATATTTT.

This sequence joins TRBV18 and TRBJ1-2; D unclear. CDR3 size: 17 residues. Germline V gene lookup returns CDR1 KGHSH and CDR2 LQKENI. Trimming shortened V by 1 base and J by 2 bases, and 17 bases separated the two germline ends. DNA for the CDR3: TGTGCCAGCTCACCACGTTTACGGGGTGGGAGCAACTATGGCTACACCTTC. This gives the protein CASSPRLRGGSNYGYTF.

The chain recombines TRBV13 with TRBJ2-7; 10 bases match TRBD1. Per germline, CDR1 PRHDT and CDR2 FYEKMQ (reference sequence). Unmatched junction bases numbered 5, after V lost 5 bases and J lost 4 bases. CDR3 length equals 14 residues. The DNA of the CDR3 is TGTGCCAGCAGCCTCCGACAGGGGGCTTACGAGCAGTACTTC. This gives the protein CASSLRQGAYEQYF.